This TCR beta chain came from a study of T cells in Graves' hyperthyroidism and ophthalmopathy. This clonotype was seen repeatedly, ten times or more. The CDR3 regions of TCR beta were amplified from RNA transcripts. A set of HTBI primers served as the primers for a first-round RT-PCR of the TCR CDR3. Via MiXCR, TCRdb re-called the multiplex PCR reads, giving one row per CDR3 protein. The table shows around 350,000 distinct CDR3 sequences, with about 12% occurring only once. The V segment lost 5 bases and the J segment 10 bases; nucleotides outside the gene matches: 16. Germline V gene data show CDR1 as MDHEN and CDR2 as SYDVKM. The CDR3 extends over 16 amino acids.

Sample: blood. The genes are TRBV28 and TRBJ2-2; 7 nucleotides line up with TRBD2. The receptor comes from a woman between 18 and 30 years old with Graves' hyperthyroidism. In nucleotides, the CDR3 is TGTGCCAGCAGTCTGGATTCGTGGAACGGGAGGACGGAGCTGTTTTTT. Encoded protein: CASSLDSWNGRTELFF.